This T cell receptor (beta chain) was captured in a study of OX40 agonist ivuxolimab in advanced cancers. Notes on the study in general: Part of the nonresponder group also had normalized T-cell clonal expansion that was low.

Assay used: immunoSEQ multiplex PCR; TCRdb lists only in-frame clones, some missing. This sample carries some 77,000 clones, around nine tenths of them seen once, and the ten largest clones take around 4.8%. This CDR3 is built from 17 residues. The ends were cut back, 2 bases at V and 1 base at J, with 16 bases in the middle. Germline values: CDR1 SGHAT, CDR2 FQNNGV. Points on this clone: Its cognate antigen is unknown.

This chain uses TRBV11-2 with TRBJ2-3, with no clear D. The material sequenced was CD4+ or CD8+ T cells sorted from blood, taken in a trial of the OX40 agonist ivuxolimab. This clonotype was obtained from an adult with an advanced solid tumor such as melanoma, head and neck, liver or kidney cancer. The CDR3 protein is CASSLTLRLKGTDTQYF. The CDR3 DNA sequence: TGTGCCAGCAGCTTAACGCTTAGGCTCAAGGGCACAGATACGCAGTATTTT.